This T cell receptor (beta chain) is drawn from a study of early T cells in non-severe SARS-CoV-2 infection. Germline V gene lookup returns CDR1 LGHDT and CDR2 YNNKEL (reference sequence). The CDR3 loop spans 16 amino acids. After removal of 2 bases from V and 3 bases from J, the junction contained 6 bases not matched to a gene. Attachment of unique molecular identifiers was made to individual cDNA molecules. MiXCR, run by TCRdb on the 5' RACE reads, gives a single entry per CDR3 protein. Altogether roughly 60,000 distinct CDR3 sequences are present, around 6.6% being singletons, with the ten largest covering 4.5% to 6%. This clonotype showed up many times.

Sequenced here: whole blood, sampled at baseline. The chain uses TRBV3-1 and TRBJ2-3; 9 nucleotides match TRBD2. The clonotype was recovered from an adult who was a healthcare worker with PCR-confirmed SARS-CoV-2 infection or an uninfected control (not recorded which). The CDR3 DNA is TGTGCCAGCAGCCAATTCATTGCGGGGGGGACAGATACGCAGTATTTT. Translating it yields CASSQFIAGGTDTQYF.